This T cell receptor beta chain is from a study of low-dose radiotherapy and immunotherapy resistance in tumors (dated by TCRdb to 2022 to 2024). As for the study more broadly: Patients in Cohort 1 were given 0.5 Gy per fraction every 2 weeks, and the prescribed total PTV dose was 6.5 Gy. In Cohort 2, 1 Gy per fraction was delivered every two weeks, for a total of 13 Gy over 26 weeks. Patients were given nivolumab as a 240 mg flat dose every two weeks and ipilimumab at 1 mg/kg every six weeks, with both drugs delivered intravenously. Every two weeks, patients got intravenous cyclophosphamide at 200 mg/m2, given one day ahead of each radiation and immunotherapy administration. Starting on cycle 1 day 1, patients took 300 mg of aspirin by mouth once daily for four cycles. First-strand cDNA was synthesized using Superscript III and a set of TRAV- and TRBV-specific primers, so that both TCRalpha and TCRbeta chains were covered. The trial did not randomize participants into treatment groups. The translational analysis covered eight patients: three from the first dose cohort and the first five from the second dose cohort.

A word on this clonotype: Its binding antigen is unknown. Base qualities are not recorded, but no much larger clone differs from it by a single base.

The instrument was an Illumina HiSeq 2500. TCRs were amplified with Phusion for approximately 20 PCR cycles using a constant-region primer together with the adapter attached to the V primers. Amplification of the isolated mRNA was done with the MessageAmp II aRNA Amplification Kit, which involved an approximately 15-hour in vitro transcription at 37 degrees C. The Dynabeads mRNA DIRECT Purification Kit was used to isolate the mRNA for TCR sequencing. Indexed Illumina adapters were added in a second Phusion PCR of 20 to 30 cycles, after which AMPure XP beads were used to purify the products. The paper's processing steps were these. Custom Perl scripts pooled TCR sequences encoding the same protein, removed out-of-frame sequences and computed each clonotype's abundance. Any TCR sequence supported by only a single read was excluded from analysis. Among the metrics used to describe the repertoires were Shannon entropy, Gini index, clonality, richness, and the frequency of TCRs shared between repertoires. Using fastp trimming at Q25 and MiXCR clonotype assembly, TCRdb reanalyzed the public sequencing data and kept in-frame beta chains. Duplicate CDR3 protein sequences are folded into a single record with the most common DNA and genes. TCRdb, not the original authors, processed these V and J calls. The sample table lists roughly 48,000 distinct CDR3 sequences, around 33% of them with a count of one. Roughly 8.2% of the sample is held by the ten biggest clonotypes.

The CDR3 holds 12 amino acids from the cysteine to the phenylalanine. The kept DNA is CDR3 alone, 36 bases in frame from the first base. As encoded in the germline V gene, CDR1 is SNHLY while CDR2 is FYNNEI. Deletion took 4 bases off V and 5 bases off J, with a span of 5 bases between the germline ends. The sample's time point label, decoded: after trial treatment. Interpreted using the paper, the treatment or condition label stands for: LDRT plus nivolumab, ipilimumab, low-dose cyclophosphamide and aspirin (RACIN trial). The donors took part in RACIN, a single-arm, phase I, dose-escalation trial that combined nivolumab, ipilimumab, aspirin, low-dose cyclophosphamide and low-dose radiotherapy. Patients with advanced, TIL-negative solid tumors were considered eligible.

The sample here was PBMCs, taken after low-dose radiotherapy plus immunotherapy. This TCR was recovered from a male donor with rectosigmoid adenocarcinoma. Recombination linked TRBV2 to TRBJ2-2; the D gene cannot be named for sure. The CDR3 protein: CASSGQTGELFF. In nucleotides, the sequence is TGTGCCAGCAGTGGGCAGACCGGGGAGCTGTTTTTT.